One sample yielded the 20 T cell receptor beta chains listed below, sequenced in a study of blood T cell repertoires in COVID-19. The repertoire was sequenced with immunoSEQ multiplex PCR; TCRdb's copy has only in-frame clones and lacks some. The table lists about 270,000 clones, 85% to 90% of them singletons, with less than 2.5% in the top ten. Sequencing was done on a sample of PBMCs or T cells enriched from blood (not recorded which). These receptors were obtained from a woman under 30 who had recovered from COVID-19.

The V and J genes are TRBV3-1 (or the pseudogene TRBV3-2) and TRBJ1-2; 12 bases are shared with TRBD1. The germline gives CDR1 LGHDT, CDR2 YNNKEL (reference sequence). The CDR3 loop spans 17 amino acids. The trim removed 4 bases at V and 4 bases at J, leaving 10 bases unmatched. CDR3 residues: CASSPGGDRGRGYGYTF. The CDR3 DNA reads TGTGCCAGCAGCCCCGGTGGGGACAGGGGGCGAGGCTATGGCTACACCTTC.

The CDR3 protein is CASSWAAGPEQYF. The CDR3 DNA is TGCGCCAGCAGCTGGGCCGCAGGTCCCGAGCAGTACTTC. The rearrangement uses TRBV5-1 and TRBJ2-7; D call uncertain. V was clipped by 3 bases and J by 6 bases, with 13 bases between them. This CDR3 comprises 13 residues. The germline gives CDR1 SGHRS, CDR2 YFSETQ.

The CDR3 DNA follows: TGCGCCAGCAGCTTGGACGAGGGAGGTTCTACCAATGAGCAGTTCTTC. The encoded protein is CASSLDEGGSTNEQFF. The genes are TRBV5-1 and TRBJ2-1, with D maybe TRBD2 (6 bases). In germline, CDR1 is SGHRS, CDR2 YFSETQ. CDR3 length equals 16 residues. Trimming stripped 0 bases from V and 6 bases from J, with 16 bases between. The complete variable domain, with remaining parts taken from reference TRBV5-1 and TRBJ2-1, reads KAGVTQTPRYLIKTRGQQVTLSCSPISGHRSVSWYQQTPGQGLQFLFEYFSETQRNKGNFPGRFSGRQFSNSRSEMNVSTLELGDSALYLCASSLDEGGSTNEQFFGPGTRLTVL.

The V gene is TRBV7-2, the J gene TRBJ2-5, with D maybe TRBD1 (6 bases). V was shortened by 1 base and J by 1 base, with 10 bases between the two germline ends. In germline, CDR1 is SGHTA, CDR2 FQGNSA. CDR3 length: 15 residues. In DNA form, the CDR3 reads TGTGCCAGCAGCTTAGGGCGGACAGCCCAAGAGACCCAGTACTTC. This codes for CASSLGRTAQETQYF. Variable domain in full (rest from reference TRBV7-2 and TRBJ2-5): GAGVSQSPSNKVTEKGKDVELRCDPISGHTALYWYRQSLGQGLEFLIYFQGNSAPDKSGLPSDRFSAERTGGSVSTLTIQRTQQEDSAVYLCASSLGRTAQETQYFGPGTRLLVL.

The chain recombines TRBV7-2 with TRBJ1-2; TRBD1 matches 7 bases. J lost 7 bases, V lost 5 bases, and 16 bases had no gene match. The germline gives CDR1 SGHTA, CDR2 FQGNSA. This CDR3 is built from 16 residues. The CDR3 region is CASSPNPHRGGVGYTF. The CDR3 DNA follows: TGTGCCAGCAGCCCCAACCCTCACAGGGGCGGTGTTGGCTACACCTTC.

This chain uses TRBV7-9 with TRBJ2-2, with TRBD1 matching 10 bases. Per the germline V gene, CDR1 is SEHNR and CDR2 is FQNEAQ (reference sequence). This CDR3 region has 15 residues. Trimming took 4 bases from V and 7 from J; bases not matched to a gene: 6. CDR3 sequence: CASSWPDRGRGELFF. CDR3 nucleotides: TGTGCCAGCAGCTGGCCTGACAGGGGGCGCGGGGAGCTGTTTTTT.

This clone has only one observation. J is TRBJ2-7 and V is TRBV7-9, with 8 bases matching TRBD1. The CDR3 has 14 residues. CDR1 is SEHNR, CDR2 FQNEAQ, per germline (reference sequence). V gave up 8 bases and J gave up 6 bases; unmatched junction bases: 12. The CDR3 reads CASVRTGRSSEQYF. CDR3 bases: TGTGCCAGCGTCCGGACAGGGAGGTCATCCGAGCAGTACTTC.

This sequence joins TRBV27 and TRBJ1-5; D gene uncertain. The germline gives CDR1 MNHEY, CDR2 SMNVEV (reference sequence). Deletions cut 8 bases from V and 0 bases from J, with 14 bases between. This CDR3 is built from 15 residues. The CDR3: CASRLSPYSNQPQHF. CDR3 sequence (DNA): TGTGCCAGCCGACTGAGCCCCTATAGCAATCAGCCCCAGCATTTT.

The chain links TRBV4-1 to TRBJ1-2; D not certain. Germline CDR1 reads MGHRA; CDR2 reads YSYEKL. V was pared by 1 base and J by 11 bases, with 29 bases between. The CDR3 consists of 18 residues. The CDR3 nucleotides read TGCGCCAGCAGCCAAGGGCACGCTTTATGGACTAGGGAGACAATTTACACCTTC. It yields the protein CASSQGHALWTRETIYTF.

The J gene is TRBJ2-3, the V gene TRBV13; maybe TRBD1 (5 bases). The CDR3 sequence is 14 residues long. Deletions cut 0 bases from V and 3 bases from J, with 7 bases between. CDR1 is PRHDT, CDR2 FYEKMQ, per germline (reference sequence). The CDR3 region is CASSLGQATDTQYF. CDR3 coding DNA: TGTGCCAGCAGCTTAGGACAGGCGACAGATACGCAGTATTTT.

This clone came up once. This chain links TRBV11-1 with TRBJ1-1, with D perhaps matching TRBD1 (5 bases). Trimming removed 7 bases at V and 0 bases at J, with 15 bases between. CDR1 SGHAT and CDR2 FQDESV come from the germline V gene (reference sequence). The CDR3 is 15 amino acids. The CDR3 nucleotides read TGTGCCAGCACTATTAGGGGTCGTTTGAACACTGAAGCTTTCTTT. Its translation is CASTIRGRLNTEAFF.

J is TRBJ2-4 and V is TRBV5-1, with 11 bases matching TRBD2. Germline trimming cut 0 bases from V and 4 bases from J; bases unmatched to any gene: 3. The CDR3 is made up of 16 amino acids. Per the germline V gene, CDR1 is SGHRS and CDR2 is YFSETQ. The CDR3 protein is CASSLVASGGKNIQYF. CDR3 DNA sequence: TGCGCCAGCAGCTTGGTGGCTAGCGGGGGGAAAAACATTCAGTACTTC.

This clone was observed a handful of times. The rearrangement uses TRBV7-2 and TRBJ2-3; 9 bases match TRBD2. J gave up 4 bases and V 3 bases, and 8 bases lay outside the gene matches. Looked up from germline, CDR1 is SGHTA and CDR2 is FQGNSA. This CDR3 is built from 16 residues. Here the CDR3 reads CASSLRISGGADTQYF. In DNA, the CDR3 is TGTGCCAGCAGCTTGAGGATTAGCGGGGGCGCAGATACGCAGTATTTT.

The chain uses TRBV19 and TRBJ1-3; D ambiguous. V gave up 9 bases and J gave up 0 bases, with 15 bases separating them. The CDR3 contains 15 residues. Germline CDR1 and CDR2: LNHDA and SQIVND (reference sequence). CDR3: CASRGGLISGNTIYF. Here the CDR3 DNA reads TGTGCCAGCAGAGGAGGGCTGATCTCTGGAAACACCATATATTTT.

About this clone itself: At one end, the junction sequence differs from germline, possibly due to a read error. The V and J genes are TRBV7-7 and TRBJ2-2, with 8 nucleotides matching TRBD1. Germline V gene data show CDR1 as SSHAT and CDR2 as FNYEAQ (reference sequence). The CDR3 runs 15 residues. CDR3 sequence (DNA): TGTGCTAGCAGCCCGGGGACAGGGAACACCGGGGAGCTGTTTTTT. It yields the protein CASSPGTGNTGELFF.

CDR3 in amino acids: CASSHPTGGLNTEAFF. The CDR3 DNA follows: TGTGCCAGCAGCCATCCGACAGGGGGGCTGAACACTGAAGCTTTCTTT. This chain links TRBV7-9 with TRBJ1-1, with 9 bases that match TRBD1. The CDR3 totals 16 residues. CDR1 is SEHNR, CDR2 FQNEAQ, per germline (reference sequence). V lost 5 bases, J lost 0 bases, and 7 bases stayed unmatched.

The rearrangement links TRBV7-8 to TRBJ2-3; 9 nucleotides line up with TRBD1. There are 16 residues in the CDR3. Per germline, CDR1 SGHVS and CDR2 FQNEAQ. V trimming: 4 bases; J trimming: 4 bases; junction bases outside the gene matches: 9. Here the CDR3 reads CASSSLGQGISDTQYF. In DNA, the CDR3 is TGTGCCAGCAGCTCATTGGGACAGGGAATATCAGATACGCAGTATTTT.

This clone has just a few counts. The chain has TRBV21-1 and TRBJ1-2. TRBV21-1 is classified as a pseudogene. This CDR3 contains 14 residues. CDR3 protein: CASSKPGRHYGYTF. The CDR3 DNA follows: TGTGCCAGCAGCAAACCAGGGAGGCACTATGGCTACACCTTC.

A word on this clone: This sample includes further DNA sequences coding for the same CDR3. This rearrangement joins TRBV12-3 or TRBV12-4 to TRBJ1-1, with D possibly TRBD1 on 5 matching bases. Trimming removed 2 bases from V and 1 base from J, with 5 bases in between. CDR3 length: 13 amino acids. CDR3 DNA sequence: TGTGCCAGCAGTTTAACAGGGAACACTGAAGCTTTCTTT. Translated, it gives CASSLTGNTEAFF.

This sequence joins TRBV11-2 and TRBJ2-1; TRBD1 is a possible D gene (5 bases). V gave up 6 bases and J gave up 0 bases, with 15 bases separating them. CDR3 length equals 16 residues. The germline V gene encodes CDR1 SGHAT and CDR2 FQNNGV. CDR3 region: CASSWGTGSSYNEQFF. CDR3 coding DNA: TGTGCCAGCAGTTGGGGAACAGGCAGCTCCTACAATGAGCAGTTCTTC.